This T cell receptor beta chain was sequenced in a study of cytomegalovirus exposure and HLA in healthy donors. Study-level findings and limits: Later work found that TCR association rates differed between HLA loci; DRB1 had the most and HLA-C the fewest. One variant, a missense change in DCLRE1C, was linked in a later analysis to TCR beta V- and J-gene trimming. An analysis was carried out later, and it reportedly showed fewer N-insertions in an Asian-associated ancestry cluster than the approximately 700-donor mean.

Comments on this clone: Its specificity is unknown.

PCR primers comprised 60 Vbeta and 13 Jbeta primers. Clones were sequenced by immunoSEQ multiplex PCR, and TCRdb holds only the in-frame ones, with some missing. The sample has about 200,000 clones, approximately 81% seen once; the top ten hold 2.9%. The sequence came from a man aged 25-40 years in good health and CMV-seronegative. Sequencing was performed on PBMCs.

CDR3 amino acids: CASSVDRGYNSPLHF. The CDR3 bases are TGTGCCAGCAGTGTCGACAGGGGCTATAATTCACCCCTCCACTTT. The chain has TRBV7-2 and TRBJ1-6; TRBD1 aligns across 8 bases. The CDR3 extends over 15 amino acids. Germline assignment: CDR1 SGHTA and CDR2 FQGNSA. V gave up 6 bases and J gave up 3 bases; unmatched junction bases: 4.